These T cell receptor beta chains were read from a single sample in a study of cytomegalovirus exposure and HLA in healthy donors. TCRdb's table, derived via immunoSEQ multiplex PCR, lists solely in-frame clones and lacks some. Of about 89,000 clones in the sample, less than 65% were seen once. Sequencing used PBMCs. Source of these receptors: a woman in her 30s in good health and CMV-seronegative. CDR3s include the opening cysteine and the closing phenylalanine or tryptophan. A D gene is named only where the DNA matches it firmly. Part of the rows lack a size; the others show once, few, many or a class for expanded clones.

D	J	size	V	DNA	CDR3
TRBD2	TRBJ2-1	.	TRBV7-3	TGTGCCAGCAGCCGACTAGCGGGGGACAATGAGCAGTTCTTC	CASSRLAGDNEQFF
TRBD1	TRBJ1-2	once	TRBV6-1	TGTGCCAGCATCCTGGACAGGGGCAATGGCTACACCTTC	CASILDRGNGYTF
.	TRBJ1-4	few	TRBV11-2	TGTGCCAGCAGCAGAGGTGGCGTTGGCGGGCCTAATGAAAAACTGTTTTTT	CASSRGGVGGPNEKLFF
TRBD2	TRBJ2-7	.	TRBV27	TGTGCCAGCAGTTTCAGGTCTAGCGGGGGTTACGAGCAGTACTTC	CASSFRSSGGYEQYF
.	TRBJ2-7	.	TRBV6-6	TGTGCCAGCAATGACGCGGGACCGGAGTGGGAGCAGTACTTC	CASNDAGPEWEQYF
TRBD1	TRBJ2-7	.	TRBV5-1	TGCGCCAGCAGCTTCGAAGTCACAGGGGCCTACGAGCAGTACTTC	CASSFEVTGAYEQYF
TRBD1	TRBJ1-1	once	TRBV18	TGTGCCAGCTCACCACCCAATAACAGGGGGTATTACACTGAAGCTTTCTTT	CASSPPNNRGYYTEAFF
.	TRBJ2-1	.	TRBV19	TGTGCCAGTAGTATAAATAGACAGTTAAATGAGCAGTTCTTC	CASSINRQLNEQFF
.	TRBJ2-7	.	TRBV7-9	TGTTCCAGCAGCTTGGGAGAGCCCTACGAGCAGTACTTC	CSSSLGEPYEQYF
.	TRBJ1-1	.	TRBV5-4	TGTGCCAGCAGCTTCGATCTCACCGGGACGGGAGGCGCTTTCTTT	CASSFDLTGTGGAFF
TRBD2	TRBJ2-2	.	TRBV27	TGTGCCAGGAGAATCACTAGCGGGAGGGATGCCGGGGAGCTGTTTTTT	CARRITSGRDAGELFF
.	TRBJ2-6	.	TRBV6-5	TGTGCCAGCTTACCAGGGACTCTCGGGGCCAACGTCCTGACTTTC	CASLPGTLGANVLTF
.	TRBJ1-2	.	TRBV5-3	TGTGCCAGAAGCTTGGAAACTAAAACAGGGTTCTATGGCTACACCTTC	CARSLETKTGFYGYTF
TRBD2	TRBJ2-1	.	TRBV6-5	TGTGCCAGCAATAGCGGGGGCTCCTACAATGAGCAGTTCTTC	CASNSGGSYNEQFF
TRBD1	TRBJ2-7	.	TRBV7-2	TGTGCCAGCAGCACGACAGGGCCCTACGAGCAGTACTTC	CASSTTGPYEQYF
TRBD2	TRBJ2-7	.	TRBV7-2	TGTGCCAGCAGCTTAAGTACTAGCGTGAGCTACGAGCAGTACTTC	CASSLSTSVSYEQYF
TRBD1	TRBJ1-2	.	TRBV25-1	TGTGCCAGCAGTGAATGGGGGACAGGGGGCGCCAAGGACGGCTACACCTTC	CASSEWGTGGAKDGYTF
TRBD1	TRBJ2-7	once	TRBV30	TGTGCCTGGAGTCCGGCAGGGGGTTACGAGCAGTACTTC	CAWSPAGGYEQYF
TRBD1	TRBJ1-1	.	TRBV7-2	TGTGCCAGCAGCTCCCGACAGGGGGCTACGAGCACTGAAGCTTTCTTT	CASSSRQGATSTEAFF
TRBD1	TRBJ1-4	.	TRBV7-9	TGTGCCAGCAGCTTAGGAACAGGGGCGCGGGAAAAACTGTTTTTT	CASSLGTGAREKLFF
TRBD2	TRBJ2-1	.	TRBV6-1	TGTGCCAGCAATATGCTAGCGGATTACAATGAGCAGTTCTTC	CASNMLADYNEQFF
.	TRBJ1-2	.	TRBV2	TGTGCCAGCAGTGACAGGGTTGATGGCTACACCTTC	CASSDRVDGYTF
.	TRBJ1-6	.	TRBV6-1	TGTGCCAGCTTGAACAGGGTGGGCTCACCCCTCCACTTT	CASLNRVGSPLHF
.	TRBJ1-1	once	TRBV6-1	TGTGCCAGCAGGTTTCAGGGGCAGACCCAAGCTTTCTTT	CASRFQGQTQAFF
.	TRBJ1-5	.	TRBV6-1	TGTGCCAGCAGCGAAAGCCGGAACAGGGTTCAGCCCCAGCATTTT	CASSESRNRVQPQHF
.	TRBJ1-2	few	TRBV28	TGTGCCAGCAGTTTATATGACCCCGGGGGCTACACCTTC	CASSLYDPGGYTF
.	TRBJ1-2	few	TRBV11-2	TGTGCCAGCAGCTTAACCTCTATGGATGGCTACACCTTC	CASSLTSMDGYTF
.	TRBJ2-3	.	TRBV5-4	TGTGCCAGCAGCCTACGGAGGGGGCGGGGGGTGGTAGATACGCAGTATTTT	CASSLRRGRGVVDTQYF
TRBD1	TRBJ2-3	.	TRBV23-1	TGCGCCAGCAGTCCATCCGGGCAGGGGGCAACAGATACGCAGTATTTT	CASSPSGQGATDTQYF
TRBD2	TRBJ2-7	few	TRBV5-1	TGCGCCAGCAGCGGGGCGGGGGGGCAGGGCGAGCAGTACTTC	CASSGAGGQGEQYF
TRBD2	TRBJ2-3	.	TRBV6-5	TGTGCCAGCAGTTACCTTAGCGGGAACGCAGATACGCAGTATTTT	CASSYLSGNADTQYF
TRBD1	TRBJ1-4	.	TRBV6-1	TGTGCCAGCAGTGTCCGAGGACAGGGGCATGAAAAACTGTTTTTT	CASSVRGQGHEKLFF
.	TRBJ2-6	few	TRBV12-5	TGTGCTAGTGGTTTGGTACGGGTTGCGGGGCAGGGATCCTCTGGGGCCAACGTCCTGACTTTC	CASGLVRVAGQGSSGANVLTF
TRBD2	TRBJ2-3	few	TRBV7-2	TGTGCCAGCAGCTCTGGACTAGCGGGGATCACAGATACGCAGTATTTT	CASSSGLAGITDTQYF
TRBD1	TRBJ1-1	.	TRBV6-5	TGTGCCAGCAGCTCCGGGGACAGGGGTAGGACTGAAGCTTTCTTT	CASSSGDRGRTEAFF
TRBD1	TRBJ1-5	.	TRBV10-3	TGTGCCATCAGCGTACAGGGGGGCAATCAGCCCCAGCATTTT	CAISVQGGNQPQHF
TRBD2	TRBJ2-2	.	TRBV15	TGTGCCACCAGCAGAGAATTGACCCATGGTCCCGACGGACTAGCGGGGGGTACCGGGGAGCTGTTTTTT	CATSRELTHGPDGLAGGTGELFF
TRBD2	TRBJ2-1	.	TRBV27	TGTGCCAGCAGTTACCCAGGACTAGCGGGGAATGAGCAGTTCTTC	CASSYPGLAGNEQFF
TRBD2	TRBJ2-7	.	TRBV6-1	TGTGCCAGCAGTGAAGGGGGACTAGCTCCCGAGCAGTACTTC	CASSEGGLAPEQYF
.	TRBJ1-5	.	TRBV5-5	TGTGCCAGCAGCTTGGGTCAGGGGAGCAATCAGCCCCAGCATTTT	CASSLGQGSNQPQHF
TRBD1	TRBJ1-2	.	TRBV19	TGTGCCAGTAGTCTAATTCTCGGACAGGGTGGCCATGGCTACACCTTC	CASSLILGQGGHGYTF
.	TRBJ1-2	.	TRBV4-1	TGCGCCAGCAGCCAAGTCAGAGACAGACACTATGGCTACACCTTC	CASSQVRDRHYGYTF
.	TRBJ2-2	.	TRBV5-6	TGTGCCAGCAGCTTGGTTCGTCCCGGGGAGCTGTTTTTT	CASSLVRPGELFF